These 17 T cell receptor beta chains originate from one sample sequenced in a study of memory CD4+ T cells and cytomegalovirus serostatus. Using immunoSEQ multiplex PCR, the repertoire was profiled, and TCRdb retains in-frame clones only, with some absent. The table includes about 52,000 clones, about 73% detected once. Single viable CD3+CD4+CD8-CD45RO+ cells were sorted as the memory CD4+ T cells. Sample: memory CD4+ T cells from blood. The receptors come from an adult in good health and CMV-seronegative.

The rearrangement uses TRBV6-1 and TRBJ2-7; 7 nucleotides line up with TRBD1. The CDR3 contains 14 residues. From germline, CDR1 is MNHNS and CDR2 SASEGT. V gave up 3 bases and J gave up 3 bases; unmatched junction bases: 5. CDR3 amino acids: CASSEWDRNYEQYF. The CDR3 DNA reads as TGTGCCAGCAGTGAGTGGGACAGAAACTACGAGCAGTACTTC.

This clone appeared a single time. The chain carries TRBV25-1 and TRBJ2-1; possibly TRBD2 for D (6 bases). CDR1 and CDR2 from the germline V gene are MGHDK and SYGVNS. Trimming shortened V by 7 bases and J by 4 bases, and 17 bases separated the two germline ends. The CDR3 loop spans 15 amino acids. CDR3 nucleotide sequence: TGTGCCAGCACACCCCGGGACTCAATATACAATGAGCAGTTCTTC. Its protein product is CASTPRDSIYNEQFF.

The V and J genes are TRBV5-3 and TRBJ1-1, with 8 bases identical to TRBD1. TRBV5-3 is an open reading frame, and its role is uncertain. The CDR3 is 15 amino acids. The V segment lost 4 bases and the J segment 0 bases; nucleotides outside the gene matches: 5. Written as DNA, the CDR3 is TGTGCCAGAAGCGTGACAGGGGACTTGAACACTGAAGCTTTCTTT. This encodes CARSVTGDLNTEAFF.

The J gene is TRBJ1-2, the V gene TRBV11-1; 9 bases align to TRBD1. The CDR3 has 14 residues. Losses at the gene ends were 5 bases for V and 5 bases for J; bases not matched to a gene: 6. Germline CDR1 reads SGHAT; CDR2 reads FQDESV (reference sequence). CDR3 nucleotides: TGTGCCAGCAGCCCCTGGACAGGGGATTATGGCTACACCTTC. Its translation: CASSPWTGDYGYTF.

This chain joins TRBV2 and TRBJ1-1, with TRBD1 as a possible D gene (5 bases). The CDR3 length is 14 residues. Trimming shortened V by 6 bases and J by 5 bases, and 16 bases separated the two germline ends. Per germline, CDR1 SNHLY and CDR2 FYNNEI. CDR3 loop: CASRGYRLGTEAFF. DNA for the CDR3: TGTGCCAGCAGGGGATACAGGCTTGGAACTGAAGCTTTCTTT.

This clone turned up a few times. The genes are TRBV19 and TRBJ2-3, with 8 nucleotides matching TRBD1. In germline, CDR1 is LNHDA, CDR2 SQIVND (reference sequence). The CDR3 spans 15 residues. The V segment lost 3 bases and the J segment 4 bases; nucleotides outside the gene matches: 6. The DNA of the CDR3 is TGTGCCAGTAGTATTGAGGACAGGGTCCCAGATACGCAGTATTTT. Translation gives CASSIEDRVPDTQYF.

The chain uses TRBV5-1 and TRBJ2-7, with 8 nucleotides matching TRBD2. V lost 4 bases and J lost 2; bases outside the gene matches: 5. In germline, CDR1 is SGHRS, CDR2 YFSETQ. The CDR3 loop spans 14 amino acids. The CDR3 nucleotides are TGCGCCAGCAGCCCCCGAGCGGGGGCCTACGAGCAGTACTTC. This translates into CASSPRAGAYEQYF.

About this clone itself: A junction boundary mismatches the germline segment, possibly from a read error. Written as DNA, the CDR3 is TGTGCCGGCAGCGCAAGACAGGGCAGAAACACCATATATTTT. Translated, it gives CAGSARQGRNTIYF. This chain links TRBV5-8 with TRBJ1-3; 7 bases fit TRBD1. Germline CDR1 SGHTS, CDR2 YDEGEE. CDR3 length: 14 residues.

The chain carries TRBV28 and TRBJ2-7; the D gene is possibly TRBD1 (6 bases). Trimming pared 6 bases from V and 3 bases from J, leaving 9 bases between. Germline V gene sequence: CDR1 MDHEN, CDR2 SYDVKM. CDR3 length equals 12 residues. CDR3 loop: CASRLTGYEQYF. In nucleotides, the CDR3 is TGTGCCAGCAGGCTGACAGGCTACGAGCAGTACTTC.

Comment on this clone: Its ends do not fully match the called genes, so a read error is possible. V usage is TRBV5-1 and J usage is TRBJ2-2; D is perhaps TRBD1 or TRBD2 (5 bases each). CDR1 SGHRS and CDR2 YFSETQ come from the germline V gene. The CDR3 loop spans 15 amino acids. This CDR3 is CASRLGTANTGELFF. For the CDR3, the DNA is TGCGCCAGCAGGTTGGGGACCGCGAACACCGGGGAGCTGTTTTTT.

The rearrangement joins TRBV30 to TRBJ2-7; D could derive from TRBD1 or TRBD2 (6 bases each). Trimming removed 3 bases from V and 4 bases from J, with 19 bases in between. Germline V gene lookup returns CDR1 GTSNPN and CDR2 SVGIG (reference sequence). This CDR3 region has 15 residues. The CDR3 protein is CAWSAGGQGTYEQYF. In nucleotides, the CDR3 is TGTGCCTGGAGCGCCGGTGGGCAGGGGACTTACGAGCAGTACTTC.

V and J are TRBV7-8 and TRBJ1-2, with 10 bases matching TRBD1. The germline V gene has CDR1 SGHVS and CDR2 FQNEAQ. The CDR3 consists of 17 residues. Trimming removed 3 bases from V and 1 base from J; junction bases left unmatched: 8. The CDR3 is CASSLIVGTGVNYGYTF. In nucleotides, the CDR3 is TGTGCCAGCAGCTTGATTGTAGGGACAGGGGTTAACTATGGCTACACCTTC.

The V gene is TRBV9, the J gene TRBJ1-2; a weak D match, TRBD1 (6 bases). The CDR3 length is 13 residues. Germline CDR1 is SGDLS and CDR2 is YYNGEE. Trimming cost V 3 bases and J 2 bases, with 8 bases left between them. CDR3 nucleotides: TGTGCCAGCAGCGCACAGGGAAACTATGGCTACACCTTC. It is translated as CASSAQGNYGYTF.

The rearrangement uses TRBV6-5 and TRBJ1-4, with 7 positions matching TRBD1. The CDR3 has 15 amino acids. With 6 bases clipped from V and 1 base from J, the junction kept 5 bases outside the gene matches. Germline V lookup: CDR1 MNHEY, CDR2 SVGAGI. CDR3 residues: CASRTGYLTNEKLFF. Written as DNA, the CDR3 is TGTGCCAGCAGGACAGGGTATTTAACTAATGAAAAACTGTTTTTT.

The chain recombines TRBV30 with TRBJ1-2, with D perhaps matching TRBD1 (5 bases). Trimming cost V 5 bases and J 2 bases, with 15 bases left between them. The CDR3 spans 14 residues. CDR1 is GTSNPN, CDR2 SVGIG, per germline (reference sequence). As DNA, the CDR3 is TGTGCCTGGGAGCGGTACCCAGGGAACTATGGCTACACCTTC. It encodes CAWERYPGNYGYTF.

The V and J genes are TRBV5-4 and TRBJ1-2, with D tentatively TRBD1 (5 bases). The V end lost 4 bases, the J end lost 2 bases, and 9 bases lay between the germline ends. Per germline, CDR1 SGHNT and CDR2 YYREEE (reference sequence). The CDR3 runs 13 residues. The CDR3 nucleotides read TGTGCCAGCAGCGCGACAGTAAACTATGGCTACACCTTC. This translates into CASSATVNYGYTF.

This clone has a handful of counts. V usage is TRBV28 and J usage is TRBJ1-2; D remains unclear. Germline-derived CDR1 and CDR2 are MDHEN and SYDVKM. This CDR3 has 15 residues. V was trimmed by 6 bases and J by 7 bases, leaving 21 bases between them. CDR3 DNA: TGTGCCAGCAGCCCACGTGGGCGGGAAGTAGGTGGCTACACCTTC. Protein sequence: CASSPRGREVGGYTF.